The 3 T cell receptor beta chains below all came from one sample that was sequenced in a study of CD8 T cells in ankylosing spondylitis. TCRdb re-called the 5' RACE reads through MiXCR, storing one row per CDR3 protein. The sample carries 300,000 to 400,000 distinct CDR3 sequences, around 20% recorded once. The material sequenced was blood, either unsorted or a sorted T cell fraction (not recorded which). The receptors originated from a male donor with ankylosing spondylitis or in good health (not recorded which).

In this sample, this clonotype turned up a few times. The chain couples TRBV12-3 or TRBV12-4 to TRBJ2-1; 7 positions agree with TRBD2. The CDR3 covers 16 residues. V gave up 6 bases and J gave up 1 base; unmatched junction bases: 9. CDR3 nucleotides: TGTGCCAGCAGGGGAGGGCGCGGCGGATCCTACAATGAGCAGTTCTTC. Translation: CASRGGRGGSYNEQFF.

This clonotype was observed a handful of times. The rearrangement links TRBV29-1 to TRBJ2-7; D ambiguous. The CDR3 has 13 amino acids. Trimming took 0 bases from V and 0 from J, leaving 6 bases between them. From germline, CDR1 is SQVTM and CDR2 ANQGSEA. This chain's CDR3 is CSVEDQSSYEQYF. The CDR3 DNA reads as TGCAGCGTTGAAGATCAAAGCTCCTACGAGCAGTACTTC.

This clonotype showed up just a few times. This chain uses TRBV7-3 with TRBJ2-3, with D possibly being TRBD1 (6 bases). The CDR3 is 15 residues long. With 1 base removed from V and 3 bases from J, the gap between germline ends came to 11 bases. Germline CDR1 SGHTA, CDR2 FQGTGA. The CDR3 spells CASSLSTGNTDTQYF. The DNA for the CDR3 is TGTGCCAGCAGCTTAAGTACAGGGAATACAGATACGCAGTATTTT.